This T cell receptor beta chain was found in a study of blood T cell repertoires in COVID-19. Trimming took off 0 bases at V and 7 bases at J, with 19 bases between the two ends. CDR1 is LGHDT and CDR2 is YNNKEL in the germline V gene (reference sequence). This CDR3 has 16 residues. Here immunoSEQ multiplex PCR was the method, and the copy in TCRdb shows in-frame clones only, minus some. The sample lists 130,000 or so clones; around 88% were seen once. The clonotype originates from a man aged 50 or older with acute or convalescent COVID-19. Sequencing input: peripheral blood. This chain uses TRBV3-1 (or the pseudogene TRBV3-2) with TRBJ2-7, with D unresolved. In DNA, the CDR3 is TGTGCCAGCAGCCAAGAGTCTCTTGTCCCCCTGCGGGAGCAGTACTTC. The encoded protein is CASSQESLVPLREQYF.